Listed below are T cell receptor beta chains from one sample, sequenced in a study of cytomegalovirus exposure and HLA in healthy donors. Libraries were prepared by immunoSEQ multiplex PCR; TCRdb keeps only in-frame clonotypes and omits some of them. The sample carries 100,000 to 150,000 clones, about 80% recorded once. The sequenced material came from PBMCs. The receptors here all came from a man younger than 40 in good health and CMV-seropositive. Each CDR3 is given with its conserved first and last residue. The D gene is left open where the match is weak. Only some rows state a clone size, as once, few, many or a class for expanded clones.

V gene,clone size,J gene,D gene,CDR3 DNA,CDR3 protein
TRBV5-4,few,TRBJ1-5,-,TGTGCCAGCAGCTTGACGGGGGATAGCAATCAGCCCCAGCATTTT,CASSLTGDSNQPQHF
TRBV6-5,-,TRBJ2-7,TRBD2,TGTGCCAGCAGTCGCTACGCGGGAGCCACCTACGAGCAGTACTTC,CASSRYAGATYEQYF
TRBV7-7,few,TRBJ2-2,TRBD2,TGTGCCAGCAGTCCGAATCGGGGGGCCGGGGAGCTGTTTTTT,CASSPNRGAGELFF
TRBV18,-,TRBJ1-2,TRBD1,TGTGCCAGCTCACCACCCGGGACAGGGACCCCCTATGGCTACACCTTC,CASSPPGTGTPYGYTF
TRBV7-3,-,TRBJ2-1,TRBD2,TGTGCCAGCAGCTTAACGTTGAGGACTAGCGGGAGTAATGAGCAGTTCTTC,CASSLTLRTSGSNEQFF
TRBV28,-,TRBJ1-1,-,TGTGCCAGCCTTACATTGAACACTGAAGCTTTCTTT,CASLTLNTEAFF
TRBV27,once,TRBJ2-4,-,TGTGCCAGCAGGGACTATAGCAAAAACATTCAGTACTTC,CASRDYSKNIQYF
TRBV9,-,TRBJ2-1,-,TGTGCCAGCAGCGTAGACCCCTACGGGGATGAGCAGTTCTTC,CASSVDPYGDEQFF
TRBV30,-,TRBJ1-1,-,TGTGGCGAGGGTAAGGTAAAGTCCTGTGCGATGAACACTGAAGCTTTCTTT,CGEGKVKSCAMNTEAFF
TRBV27,-,TRBJ1-5,TRBD1,TGTGCCAGCAGTCAGGGGGCCAATCAGCCCCAGCATTTT,CASSQGANQPQHF
TRBV5-5,-,TRBJ2-1,TRBD1,TGTGCCAGCAGCTTATTCAGGGGACAGAGGAATGAGCAGTTCTTC,CASSLFRGQRNEQFF
TRBV7-8,-,TRBJ2-7,TRBD1,TGTGCCAGCAGCCCAAGACAGGGGAACTACGAGCAGTACTTC,CASSPRQGNYEQYF
TRBV29-1,-,TRBJ1-1,-,TGCAGCGTTCTGGCGGACAGCTTGAACACTGAAGCTTTCTTT,CSVLADSLNTEAFF
TRBV27,-,TRBJ2-1,TRBD2,TGTGCCAGCAGTTTTGAGGGACTAGCGGGAGGAAATGAGCAGTTCTTC,CASSFEGLAGGNEQFF
TRBV5-1,few,TRBJ1-1,-,TGCGCCAGCAGCGCTTCCCGGGGGGGGGAGACTGAAGCTTTCTTT,CASSASRGGETEAFF
TRBV29-1,-,TRBJ1-2,TRBD1,TGCAGCGCTAGACAGGGGGGGGACTATGGCTACACCTTC,CSARQGGDYGYTF